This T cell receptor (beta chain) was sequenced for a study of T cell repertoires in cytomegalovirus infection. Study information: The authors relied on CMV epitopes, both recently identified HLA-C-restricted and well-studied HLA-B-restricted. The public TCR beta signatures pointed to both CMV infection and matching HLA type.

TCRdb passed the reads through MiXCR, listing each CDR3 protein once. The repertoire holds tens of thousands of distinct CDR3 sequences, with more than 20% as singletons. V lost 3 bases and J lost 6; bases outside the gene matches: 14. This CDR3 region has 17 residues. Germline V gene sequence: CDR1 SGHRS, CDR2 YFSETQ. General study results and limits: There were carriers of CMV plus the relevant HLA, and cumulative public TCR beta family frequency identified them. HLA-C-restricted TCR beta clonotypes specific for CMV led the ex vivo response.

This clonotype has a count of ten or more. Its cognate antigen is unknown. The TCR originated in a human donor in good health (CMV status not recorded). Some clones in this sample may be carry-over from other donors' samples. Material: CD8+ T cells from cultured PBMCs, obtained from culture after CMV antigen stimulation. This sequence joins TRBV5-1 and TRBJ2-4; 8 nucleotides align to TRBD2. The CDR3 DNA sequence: TGCGCCAGCAGCTGGACTAGCTCTCGGTTAACAGGAAACATTCAGTACTTC. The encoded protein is CASSWTSSRLTGNIQYF.